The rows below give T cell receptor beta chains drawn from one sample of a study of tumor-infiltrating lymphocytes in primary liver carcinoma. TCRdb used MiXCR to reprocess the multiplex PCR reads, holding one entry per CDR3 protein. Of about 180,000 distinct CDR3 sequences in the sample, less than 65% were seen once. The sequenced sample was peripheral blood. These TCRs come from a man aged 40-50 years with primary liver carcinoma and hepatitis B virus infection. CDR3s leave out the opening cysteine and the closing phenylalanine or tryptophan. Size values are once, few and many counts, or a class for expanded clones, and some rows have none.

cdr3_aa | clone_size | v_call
ATSYRIGELF | - | TRBV24-1
SVSQAAGREQY | many | TRBV29-1
ASSLDQWTSGSYNEQF | many | TRBV11-2
TSSLSGGTDTQY | - | TRBV11-3
AISDGAGQF | - | TRBV10-3
ASRGTGGNQPQH | - | TRBV6-2/TRBV6-3
VSSLGVTSGSTDTQC | - | TRBV11-3
AISLTLGSQGRETQY | - | TRBV11-2
AISESGGYGYT | - | TRBV10-3
ASSDGPLAKNIQY | once | TRBV6-1
ASILDPGDGIYEQY | - | TRBV11-2
ASSQAGLITDTQY | - | TRBV4-1
ASSFTLQDIEAF | - | TRBV12-3/TRBV12-4
ASSLEGGDYEQY | few | TRBV6-5
ASSQPTQDSTDTQY | many | TRBV11-2
ARGDGTNEKLF | few | TRBV30
AISDRGVDRNSPLH | - | TRBV10-3
ASSSDRVCGANVLT | few | TRBV12-3/TRBV12-4
ASSQDFGSNQPQH | - | TRBV4-3
ASSYSGDRGRSGYT | few | TRBV6-5